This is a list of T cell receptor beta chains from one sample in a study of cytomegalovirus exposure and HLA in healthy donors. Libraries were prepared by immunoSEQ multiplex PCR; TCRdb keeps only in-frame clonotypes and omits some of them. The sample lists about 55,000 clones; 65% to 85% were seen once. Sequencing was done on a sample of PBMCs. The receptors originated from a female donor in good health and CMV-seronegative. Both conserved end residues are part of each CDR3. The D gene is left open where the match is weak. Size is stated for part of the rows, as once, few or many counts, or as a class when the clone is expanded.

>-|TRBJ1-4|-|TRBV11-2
CASSLVLGAGEKLFF
TGTGCCAGCAGCTTAGTGTTGGGGGCTGGCGAAAAACTGTTTTTT
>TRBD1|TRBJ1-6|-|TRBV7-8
CASSSRDRGSNSPLHF
TGTGCCAGCAGCTCAAGGGACAGGGGCAGCAATTCACCCCTCCACTTT
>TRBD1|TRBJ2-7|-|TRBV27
CASSPYPTGTYEQYF
TGTGCCAGCAGTCCCTATCCGACAGGGACCTACGAGCAGTACTTC
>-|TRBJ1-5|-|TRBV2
CASSESGPGQPQHF
TGTGCCAGCAGTGAATCAGGGCCAGGGCAGCCCCAGCATTTT
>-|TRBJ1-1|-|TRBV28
CASSDPGHHPRRAFF
TGTGCCAGCAGTGACCCCGGACATCACCCCAGGAGAGCTTTCTTT
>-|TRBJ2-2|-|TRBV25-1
CASSPFRGFTGELFF
TGTGCCAGCAGTCCGTTTAGAGGGTTCACCGGGGAGCTGTTTTTT
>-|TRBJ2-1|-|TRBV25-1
CASSEVAGEYNEQFF
TGTGCCAGCAGTGAAGTTGCAGGGGAATACAATGAGCAGTTCTTC
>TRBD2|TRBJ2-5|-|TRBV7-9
CASRSARTSGATGETQYF
TGTGCCAGCAGGAGTGCTCGGACTAGCGGGGCAACAGGAGAGACCCAGTACTTC
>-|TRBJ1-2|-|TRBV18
CASGQVGYTF
TGTGCCAGCGGCCAGGTGGGCTACACCTTC
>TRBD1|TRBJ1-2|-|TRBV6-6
CASTQQGMWGYTF
TGTGCCAGCACCCAACAGGGGATGTGGGGCTACACCTTC
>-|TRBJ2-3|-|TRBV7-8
CASSFQRHADTQYF
TGTGCCAGCAGCTTCCAGCGGCACGCAGATACGCAGTATTTT
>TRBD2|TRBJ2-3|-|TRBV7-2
CASSLGLAGGASDTQYF
TGTGCCAGCAGCTTAGGGCTAGCGGGGGGTGCATCAGATACGCAGTATTTT
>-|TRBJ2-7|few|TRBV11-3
CASSPGGSPYEQYF
TGTGCCAGCAGCCCCGGAGGGAGTCCCTACGAGCAGTACTTC
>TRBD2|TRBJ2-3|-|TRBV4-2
CASSSGLAGTDTQYF
TGTGCCAGCAGCTCCGGACTAGCGGGCACAGATACGCAGTATTTT
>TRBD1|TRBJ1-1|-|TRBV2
CASSDLGTGDPNTEAFF
TGTGCCAGCAGTGATTTAGGGACAGGGGACCCGAACACTGAAGCTTTCTTT
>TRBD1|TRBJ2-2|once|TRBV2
CATGTGRHGELFF
TGTGCCACCGGGACAGGGAGGCACGGGGAGCTGTTTTTT
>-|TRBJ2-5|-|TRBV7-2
CASSTDGREAQETQYF
TGTGCCAGCAGCACCGACGGCAGGGAAGCGCAAGAGACCCAGTACTTC
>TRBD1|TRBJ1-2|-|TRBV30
CAWSRQGWDYGYTF
TGTGCCTGGAGTCGACAGGGCTGGGACTATGGCTACACCTTC
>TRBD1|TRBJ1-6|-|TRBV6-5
CASSSGQVVGSPLHF
TGTGCCAGCAGTTCCGGACAGGTGGTGGGTTCCCCCCTCCACTTT
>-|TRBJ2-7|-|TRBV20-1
CSGAITYEQYF
TGCAGTGGAGCGATTACCTACGAGCAGTACTTC
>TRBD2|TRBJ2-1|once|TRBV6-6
CASTTSGYNEQFF
TGTGCCAGCACCACTAGCGGGTACAATGAGCAGTTCTTC
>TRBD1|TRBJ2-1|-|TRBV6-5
CASHRDRYSEQFF
TGTGCCAGCCACAGGGACAGATACAGTGAGCAGTTCTTC
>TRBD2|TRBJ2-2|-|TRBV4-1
CASSPAYLAAPGELFF
TGCGCCAGCAGCCCAGCATATCTAGCGGCCCCAGGGGAGCTGTTTTTT
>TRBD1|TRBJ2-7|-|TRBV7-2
CASSLRGQANSPYEQYF
TGTGCCAGCAGCTTACGTGGACAGGCGAACTCACCCTACGAGCAGTACTTC
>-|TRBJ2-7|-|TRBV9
CASSVEAGSYEQYF
TGTGCCAGCAGCGTAGAGGCGGGGAGCTACGAGCAGTACTTC
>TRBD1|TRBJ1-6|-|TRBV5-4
CASSSGGESPLHF
TGTGCCAGCAGCTCAGGGGGCGAGTCACCCCTCCACTTT
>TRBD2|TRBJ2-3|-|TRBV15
CATSRPLAGLTDTQYF
TGTGCCACCAGCAGACCCCTAGCGGGGCTCACAGATACGCAGTATTTT
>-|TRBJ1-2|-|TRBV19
CASSPTGLDRAYGYTF
TGTGCCAGTAGCCCAACGGGCCTAGACAGAGCCTATGGCTACACCTTC
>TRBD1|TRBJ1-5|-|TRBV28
CASSPGEGASQPQHF
TGTGCCAGCAGCCCCGGAGAGGGGGCCAGTCAGCCCCAGCATTTT
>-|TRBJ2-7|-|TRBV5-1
CASSPPLPGEQYF
TGCGCCAGCAGCCCCCCCCTCCCCGGCGAGCAGTACTTC
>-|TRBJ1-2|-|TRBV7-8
CASSLDFTIDGGYTF
TGTGCCAGCAGCTTAGACTTTACAATTGACGGGGGCTACACCTTC
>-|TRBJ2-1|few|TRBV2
CASSAEARGEQFF
TGTGCCAGCAGCGCCGAAGCCCGGGGTGAGCAGTTCTTC
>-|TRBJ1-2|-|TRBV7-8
CASSLVGGLANCGYTF
TGTGCCAGCAGCTTAGTTGGGGGCTTGGCTAACTGTGGCTACACCTTC
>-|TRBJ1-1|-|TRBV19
CASSGPRGLNTEAFF
TGTGCCAGTAGTGGACCAAGGGGCTTGAACACTGAAGCTTTCTTT
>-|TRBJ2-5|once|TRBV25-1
CASSLLRETQYF
TGTGCCAGCAGTTTATTACGGGAGACCCAGTACTTC
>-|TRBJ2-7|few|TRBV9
CASSVVPQGYEQYF
TGTGCCAGCAGCGTAGTCCCGCAGGGCTACGAGCAGTACTTC
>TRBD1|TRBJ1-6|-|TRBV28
CASSTHHISGTVASPLHF
TGTGCCAGCAGTACCCACCATATTTCCGGGACAGTGGCTTCACCCCTCCACTTT
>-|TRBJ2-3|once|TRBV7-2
CASSSDTGTDTQYF
TGTGCCAGCAGCTCGGACACAGGCACAGATACGCAGTATTTT
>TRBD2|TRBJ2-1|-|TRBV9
CASSASGGAGNEQFF
TGTGCCAGCAGCGCTAGCGGGGGGGCCGGGAATGAGCAGTTCTTC
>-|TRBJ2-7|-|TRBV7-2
CASSQRSGNSYEQYF
TGTGCCAGCAGCCAAAGGTCAGGGAACTCCTACGAGCAGTACTTC
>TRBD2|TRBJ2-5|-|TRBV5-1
CASSTGLPQETQYF
TGCGCCAGCAGCACGGGACTACCGCAAGAGACCCAGTACTTC
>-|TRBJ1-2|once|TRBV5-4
CASSATTMTGNYGYTF
TGTGCCAGCAGCGCCACCACGATGACGGGGAACTATGGCTACACCTTC
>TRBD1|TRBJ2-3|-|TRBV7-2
CASSSPGQGVTDTQYF
TGTGCCAGCAGTTCACCGGGACAGGGGGTAACAGATACGCAGTATTTT
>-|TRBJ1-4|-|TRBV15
CATSRGWEGREEKLFF
TGTGCCACCAGCAGAGGGTGGGAGGGCCGGGAGGAAAAACTGTTTTTT
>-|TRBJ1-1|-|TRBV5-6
CASSKLTGNTEAFF
TGTGCCAGCAGCAAGTTGACAGGGAACACTGAAGCTTTCTTT
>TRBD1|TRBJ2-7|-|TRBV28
CASSSDRVSSYEQYF
TGTGCCAGCAGTTCGGACAGGGTCAGCTCCTACGAGCAGTACTTC
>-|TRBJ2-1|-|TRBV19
CASSQNRVGNEQFF
TGTGCCAGTAGTCAAAACAGGGTTGGAAATGAGCAGTTCTTC
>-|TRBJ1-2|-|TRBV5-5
CASSLALTVSGGYTF
TGTGCCAGCAGCTTAGCTCTTACAGTCAGTGGAGGCTACACCTTC
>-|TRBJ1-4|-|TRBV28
CASTVSTNEKLFF
TGTGCCAGCACCGTTTCAACTAATGAAAAACTGTTTTTT
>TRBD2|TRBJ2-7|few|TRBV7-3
CASSLNGGGAYEQYF
TGTGCCAGCAGCTTAAACGGCGGGGGGGCATACGAGCAGTACTTC
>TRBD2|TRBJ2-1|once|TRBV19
CASSMGTSDNEQFF
TGTGCCAGTAGTATGGGGACTAGCGACAATGAGCAGTTCTTC
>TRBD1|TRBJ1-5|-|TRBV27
CASSPGQSYSNQPQHF
TGTGCCAGCAGCCCGGGACAGAGCTATAGCAATCAGCCCCAGCATTTT
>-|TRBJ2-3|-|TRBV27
CASSFLVTGWDTDTQYF
TGTGCCAGCAGTTTTTTGGTAACGGGGTGGGACACAGATACGCAGTATTTT
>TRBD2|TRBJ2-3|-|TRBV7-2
CASSLGAGGRSDTQYF
TGTGCCAGCAGCTTAGGAGCGGGGGGCAGGTCAGATACGCAGTATTTT
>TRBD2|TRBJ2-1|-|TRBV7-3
CASSETGGSSYNEQFF
TGTGCCAGCAGCGAAACGGGGGGAAGCTCCTACAATGAGCAGTTCTTC
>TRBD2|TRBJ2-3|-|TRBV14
CATAGLVPDTQYF
TGTGCCACCGCGGGACTAGTGCCAGATACGCAGTATTTT